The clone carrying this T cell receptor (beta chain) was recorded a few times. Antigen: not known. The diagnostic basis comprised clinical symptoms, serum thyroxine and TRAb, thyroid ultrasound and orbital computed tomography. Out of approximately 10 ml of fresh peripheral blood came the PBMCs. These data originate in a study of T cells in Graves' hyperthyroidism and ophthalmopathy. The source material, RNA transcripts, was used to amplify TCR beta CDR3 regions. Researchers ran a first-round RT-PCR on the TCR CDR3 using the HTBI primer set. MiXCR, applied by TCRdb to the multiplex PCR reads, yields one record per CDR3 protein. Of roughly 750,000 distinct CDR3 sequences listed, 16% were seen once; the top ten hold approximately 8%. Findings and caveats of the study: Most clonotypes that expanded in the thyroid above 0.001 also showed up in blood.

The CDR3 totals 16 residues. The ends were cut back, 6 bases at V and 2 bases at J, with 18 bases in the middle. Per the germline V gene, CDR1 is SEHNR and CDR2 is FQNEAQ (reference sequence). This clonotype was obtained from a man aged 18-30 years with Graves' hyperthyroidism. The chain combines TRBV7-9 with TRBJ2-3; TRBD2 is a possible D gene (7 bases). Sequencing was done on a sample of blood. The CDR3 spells CASSHGGLAATDTQYF. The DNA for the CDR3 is TGTGCCAGCAGTCATGGGGGCCTAGCGGCCACAGATACGCAGTATTTT.